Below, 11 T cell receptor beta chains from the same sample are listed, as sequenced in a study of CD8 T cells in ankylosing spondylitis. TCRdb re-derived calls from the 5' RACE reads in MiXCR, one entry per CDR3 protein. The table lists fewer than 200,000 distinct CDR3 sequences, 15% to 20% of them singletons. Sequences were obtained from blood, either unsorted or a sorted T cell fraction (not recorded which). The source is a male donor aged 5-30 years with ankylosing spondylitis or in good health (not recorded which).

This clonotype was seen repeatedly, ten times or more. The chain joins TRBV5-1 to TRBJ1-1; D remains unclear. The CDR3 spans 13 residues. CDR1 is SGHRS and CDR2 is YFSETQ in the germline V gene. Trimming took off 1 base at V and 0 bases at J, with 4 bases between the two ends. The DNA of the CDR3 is TGCGCCAGCAGCTTGCAACTGAACACTGAAGCTTTCTTT. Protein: CASSLQLNTEAFF.

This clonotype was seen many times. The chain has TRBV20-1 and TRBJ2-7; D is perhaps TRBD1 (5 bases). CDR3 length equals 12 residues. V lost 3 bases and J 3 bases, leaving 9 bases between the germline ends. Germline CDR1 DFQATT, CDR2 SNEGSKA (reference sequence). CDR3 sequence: CSASAGNYEQYF. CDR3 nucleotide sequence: TGCAGTGCTAGTGCAGGGAACTACGAGCAGTACTTC.

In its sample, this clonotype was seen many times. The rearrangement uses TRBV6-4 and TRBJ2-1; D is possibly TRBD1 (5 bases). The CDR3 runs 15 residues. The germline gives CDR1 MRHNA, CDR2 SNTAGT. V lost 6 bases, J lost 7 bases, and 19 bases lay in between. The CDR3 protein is CASRTDSTKRNEQFF. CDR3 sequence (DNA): TGTGCCAGCAGGACAGACTCCACAAAGAGGAATGAGCAGTTCTTC.

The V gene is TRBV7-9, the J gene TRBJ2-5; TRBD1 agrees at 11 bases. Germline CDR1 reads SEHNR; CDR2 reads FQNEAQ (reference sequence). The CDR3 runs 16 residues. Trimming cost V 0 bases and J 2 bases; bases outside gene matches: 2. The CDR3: CASSLARDRGQETQYF. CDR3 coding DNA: TGTGCCAGCAGCTTAGCCCGGGACAGGGGGCAAGAGACCCAGTACTTC. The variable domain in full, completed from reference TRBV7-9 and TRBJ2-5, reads DTGVSQNPRHKITKRGQNVTFRCDPISEHNRLYWYRQTLGQGPEFLTYFQNEAQLEKSRLLSDRFSAERPKGSFSTLEIQRTEQGDSAMYLCASSLARDRGQETQYFGPGTRLLVL.

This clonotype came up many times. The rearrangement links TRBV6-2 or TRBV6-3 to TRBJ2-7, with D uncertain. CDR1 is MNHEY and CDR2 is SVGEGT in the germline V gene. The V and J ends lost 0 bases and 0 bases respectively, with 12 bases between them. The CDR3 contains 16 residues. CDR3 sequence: CASSYSSLAHSYEQYF. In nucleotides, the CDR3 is TGTGCCAGCAGTTACTCGAGTTTGGCACACTCCTACGAGCAGTACTTC.

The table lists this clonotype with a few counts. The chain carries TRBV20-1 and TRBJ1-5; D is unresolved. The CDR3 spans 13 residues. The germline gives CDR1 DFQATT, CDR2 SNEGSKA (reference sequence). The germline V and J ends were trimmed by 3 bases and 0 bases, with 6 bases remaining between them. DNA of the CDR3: TGCAGTGCTAGGGAGGATAGCAATCAGCCCCAGCATTTT. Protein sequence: CSAREDSNQPQHF.

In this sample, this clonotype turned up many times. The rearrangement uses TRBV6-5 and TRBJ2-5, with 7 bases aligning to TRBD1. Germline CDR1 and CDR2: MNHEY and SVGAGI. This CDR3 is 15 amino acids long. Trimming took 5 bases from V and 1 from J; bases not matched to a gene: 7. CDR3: CASSPTGPIQETQYF. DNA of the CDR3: TGTGCCAGCAGTCCGACAGGGCCGATCCAAGAGACCCAGTACTTC.

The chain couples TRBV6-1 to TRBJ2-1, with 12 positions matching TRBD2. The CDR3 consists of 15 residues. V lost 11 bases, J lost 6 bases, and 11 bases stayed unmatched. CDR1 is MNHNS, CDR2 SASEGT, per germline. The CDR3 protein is CAGEFGTSGSNEQFF. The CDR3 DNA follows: TGTGCCGGCGAATTCGGGACTAGCGGGTCCAATGAGCAGTTCTTC.

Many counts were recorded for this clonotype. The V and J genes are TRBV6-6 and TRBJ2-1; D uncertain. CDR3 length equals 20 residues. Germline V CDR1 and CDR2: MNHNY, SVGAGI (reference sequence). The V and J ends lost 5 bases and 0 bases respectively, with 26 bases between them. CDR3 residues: CASSTSTRTNQKSSYNEQFF. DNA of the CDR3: TGTGCCAGCAGTACAAGCACACGCACCAACCAAAAGAGCTCCTACAATGAGCAGTTCTTC.

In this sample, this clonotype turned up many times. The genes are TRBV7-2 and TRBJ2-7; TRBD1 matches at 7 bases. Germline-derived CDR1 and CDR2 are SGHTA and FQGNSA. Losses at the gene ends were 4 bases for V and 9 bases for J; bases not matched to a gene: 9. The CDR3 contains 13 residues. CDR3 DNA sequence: TGTGCCAGCAGCTCTCACAGGGGTGAAGGGCAGTACTTC. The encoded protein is CASSSHRGEGQYF.

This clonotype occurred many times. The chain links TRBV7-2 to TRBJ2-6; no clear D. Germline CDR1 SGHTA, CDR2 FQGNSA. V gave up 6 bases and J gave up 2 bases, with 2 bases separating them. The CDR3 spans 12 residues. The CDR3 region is CASRPGANVLTF. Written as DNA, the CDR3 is TGTGCCAGCAGACCTGGGGCCAACGTCCTGACTTTC.